This T cell receptor (beta chain) was identified in a study of T-cell reconstitution after alpha-beta-depleted transplantation in children. As it was prepared, the TCRbeta library received unique molecular identifiers. A single record per CDR3 protein comes from TCRdb applying MiXCR to the PCR reads. This table has some 110,000 distinct CDR3 sequences, around 10% appearing once. Sequenced here: PBMCs, sampled before TCRalphabeta/CD19-depleted stem cell transplant. The receptor was isolated from a boy aged 2 to 10 with acute lymphoblastic leukemia, due to receive a stem cell transplant.

The CDR3 region is CASSRFGTSGSKDTQYF. Written as DNA, the CDR3 is TGTGCCAGCAGCCGTTTCGGGACTAGCGGGAGTAAAGATACGCAGTATTTT. The gene calls are TRBV14 and TRBJ2-3; 14 nucleotides match TRBD2. Germline CDR1 reads SGHDN; CDR2 reads FVKESK. With 4 bases clipped from V and 5 bases from J, the junction kept 8 bases outside the gene matches. The CDR3 totals 17 residues. Full variable domain (missing parts from reference TRBV14 and TRBJ2-3): EAGVTQFPSHSVIEKGQTVTLRCDPISGHDNLYWYRRVMGKEIKFLLHFVKESKQDESGMPNNRFLAERTGGTYSTLKVQPAELEDSGVYFCASSRFGTSGSKDTQYFGPGTRLTVL.